This T cell receptor beta chain is from a study of T cell responses to AZD1222 COVID-19 vaccine. The V end was cut by 6 bases, the J end by 4 bases, with 15 bases between. CDR3 length equals 14 residues. CDR1 is MDHEN and CDR2 is SYDVKM in the germline V gene. Measured with immunoSEQ multiplex PCR; TCRdb has only the in-frame clones, and not every one. The table lists roughly 120,000 clones, about 87% of them singletons, with around 14% in the top ten. Second-dose schedules of about 4 or about 12 weeks were combined. Sample: peripheral blood, taken 28 days after the second AZD1222 dose. The genes are TRBV28 and TRBJ1-2, with D perhaps matching TRBD1 (6 bases). The TCR was taken from an adult who received the AZD1222 COVID-19 vaccine. The CDR3 DNA follows: TGTGCCAGCAGCCGGGGGGCAGGACGCTATGGCTACACCTTC. Translated: CASSRGAGRYGYTF.